This is a list of T cell receptor beta chains from one sample in a study of blood T cell repertoires in COVID-19. Using immunoSEQ multiplex PCR, the repertoire was profiled, and TCRdb retains in-frame clones only, with some absent. Of around 330,000 clones listed, roughly 90% are singletons. Sequenced: PBMCs or T cells enriched from blood (not recorded which). All receptors come from a man in his sixties who had recovered from COVID-19. CDR3s include the opening cysteine and the closing phenylalanine or tryptophan. A D gene is named only where the DNA matches it firmly. Clone size is shown for a subset of rows, as once, few, many or a class of expanded clone.

V gene: TRBV6-1; clone size: .; J gene: TRBJ2-3; D gene: .; CDR3 DNA: TGTGCCAGCAGTGAATACTTCTCTAGCACAGATACGCAGTATTTT; CDR3 protein: CASSEYFSSTDTQYF
V gene: TRBV7-9; clone size: .; J gene: TRBJ1-3; D gene: .; CDR3 DNA: TGTGCCAGCAGCTTATCGGACACCATATATTTT; CDR3 protein: CASSLSDTIYF
V gene: TRBV29-1; clone size: .; J gene: TRBJ2-5; D gene: TRBD2; CDR3 DNA: TGCAGCGTTGGAGAACTAGCGGCTGGGGAAGGTGAGACCCAGTACTTC; CDR3 protein: CSVGELAAGEGETQYF
V gene: TRBV29-1; clone size: .; J gene: TRBJ1-6; D gene: .; CDR3 DNA: TGCAGCGTGGCAAGCTCCTATAATTCACCCCTCCACTTT; CDR3 protein: CSVASSYNSPLHF
V gene: TRBV20-1; clone size: .; J gene: TRBJ2-7; D gene: TRBD1; CDR3 DNA: TGCAGTGCTAAGGGGGCCGCATCAGAGTACTTC; CDR3 protein: CSAKGAASEYF
V gene: TRBV19; clone size: once; J gene: TRBJ2-7; D gene: TRBD1; CDR3 DNA: TGTGCCAGTAGACACCGGGACAGGGGTTACGAGCAGTACTTC; CDR3 protein: CASRHRDRGYEQYF
V gene: TRBV3-1/TRBV3-2; clone size: .; J gene: TRBJ1-4; D gene: TRBD1; CDR3 DNA: TGTGCCAGCAGCCAAGATCCCTCCTGGGACAGGGATGAAAAACTGTTTTTT; CDR3 protein: CASSQDPSWDRDEKLFF
V gene: TRBV7-9; clone size: .; J gene: TRBJ2-7; D gene: .; CDR3 DNA: TGTGCCAGCAGCTGGGACTCCCACTACGAGCAGTACTTC; CDR3 protein: CASSWDSHYEQYF
V gene: TRBV5-6; clone size: .; J gene: TRBJ1-2; D gene: .; CDR3 DNA: TGTGCCAGCAGCCCACCCAGCGGACTTCGTAACTATGGCTACACCTTC; CDR3 protein: CASSPPSGLRNYGYTF
V gene: TRBV7-9; clone size: .; J gene: TRBJ2-7; D gene: TRBD1; CDR3 DNA: TGTGCCAGCAGCCCCAAGGGGGCGAAGAACGAGCAGTACTTC; CDR3 protein: CASSPKGAKNEQYF
V gene: TRBV7-2; clone size: .; J gene: TRBJ1-4; D gene: .; CDR3 DNA: TGTGCCAGCAGCCAGACAGCAACTAATGAAAAACTGTTTTTT; CDR3 protein: CASSQTATNEKLFF
V gene: TRBV5-1; clone size: .; J gene: TRBJ2-7; D gene: .; CDR3 DNA: TGCGCCAGCCGGCGGGGAAGCGCCTCCTACGAGCAGTACTTC; CDR3 protein: CASRRGSASYEQYF
V gene: TRBV9; clone size: .; J gene: TRBJ1-1; D gene: .; CDR3 DNA: TGTGCCAGCAGCGCAGGGACACGAGACACTGAAGCTTTCTTT; CDR3 protein: CASSAGTRDTEAFF
V gene: TRBV6-1; clone size: .; J gene: TRBJ1-5; D gene: TRBD1; CDR3 DNA: TGTGCCAGCAGTGATACAGGGGTGGGCAGGCGTCAGCCCCAGCATTTT; CDR3 protein: CASSDTGVGRRQPQHF
V gene: TRBV18; clone size: .; J gene: TRBJ2-1; D gene: TRBD2; CDR3 DNA: TGTGCCAGCTCACGCGGGACTAGCGGGTCCGTTGGAGTAGAGCAGTTCTTC; CDR3 protein: CASSRGTSGSVGVEQFF
V gene: TRBV30; clone size: .; J gene: TRBJ1-2; D gene: TRBD1; CDR3 DNA: TGTGCCTCGGACAGGGGGATAAGTGGCTACACCTTC; CDR3 protein: CASDRGISGYTF